This T cell receptor beta chain originates from a study of memory CD4+ T cells and cytomegalovirus serostatus. The CDR3 covers 15 residues. Germline V CDR1 and CDR2: SGHTA, FQGNSA. V gave up 5 bases and J gave up 4 bases, with 15 bases separating them. Some clones are missing from TCRdb's copy, which holds only in-frame ones; the method was immunoSEQ multiplex PCR. The sample holds 85,000 to 100,000 clones, about four fifths seen once. The sort gate was single viable CD3+CD4+CD8-CD45RO+ cells for memory CD4+ T cells. The chain couples TRBV7-2 to TRBJ1-3, with D unresolved. The sequence came from an adult in good health and CMV-seropositive. Sequences were obtained from memory CD4+ T cells from blood. Here the CDR3 DNA reads TGTGCCAGCAGCCCCAGTTTAGGTTGGGGAAACACCATATATTTT. Its translation: CASSPSLGWGNTIYF.